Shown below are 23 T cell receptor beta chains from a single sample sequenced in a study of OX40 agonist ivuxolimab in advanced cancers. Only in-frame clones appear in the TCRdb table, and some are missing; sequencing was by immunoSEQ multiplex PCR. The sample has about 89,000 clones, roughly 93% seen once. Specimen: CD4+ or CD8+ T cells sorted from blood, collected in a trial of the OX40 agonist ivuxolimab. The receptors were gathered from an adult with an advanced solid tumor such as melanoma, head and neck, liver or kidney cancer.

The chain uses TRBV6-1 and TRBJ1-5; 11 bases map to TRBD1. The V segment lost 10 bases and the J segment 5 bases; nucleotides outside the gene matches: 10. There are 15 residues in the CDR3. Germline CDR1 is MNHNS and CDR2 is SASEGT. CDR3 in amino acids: CATSLWGQGDQPQHF. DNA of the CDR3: TGTGCCACCAGCCTTTGGGGACAGGGGGATCAGCCCCAGCATTTT.

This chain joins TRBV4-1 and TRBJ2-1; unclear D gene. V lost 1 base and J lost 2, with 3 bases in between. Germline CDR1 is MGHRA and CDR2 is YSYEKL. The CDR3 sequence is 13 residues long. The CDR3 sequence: CASSQVPYNEQFF. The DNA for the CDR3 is TGCGCCAGCAGCCAAGTCCCCTACAATGAGCAGTTCTTC.

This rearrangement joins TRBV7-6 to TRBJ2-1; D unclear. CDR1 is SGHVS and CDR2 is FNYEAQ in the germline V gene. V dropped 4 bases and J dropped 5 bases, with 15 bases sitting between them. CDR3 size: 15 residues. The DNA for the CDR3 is TGTGCCAGCAGCTCCCAGTGGGGTGGGGACAATGAGCAGTTCTTC. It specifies CASSSQWGGDNEQFF. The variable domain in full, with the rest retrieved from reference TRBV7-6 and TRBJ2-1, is GAGVSQSPRYKVTKRGQDVALRCDPISGHVSLYWYRQALGQGPEFLTYFNYEAQQDKSGLPNDRFSAERPEGSISTLTIQRTEQRDSAMYRCASSSQWGGDNEQFFGPGTRLTVL.

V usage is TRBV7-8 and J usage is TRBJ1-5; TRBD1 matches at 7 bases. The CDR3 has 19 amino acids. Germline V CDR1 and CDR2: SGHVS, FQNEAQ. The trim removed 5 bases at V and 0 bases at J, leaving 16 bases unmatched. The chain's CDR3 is CASSVTSGTEEYSNQPQHF. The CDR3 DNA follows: TGTGCCAGCAGCGTCACCTCCGGGACAGAAGAATATAGCAATCAGCCCCAGCATTTT.

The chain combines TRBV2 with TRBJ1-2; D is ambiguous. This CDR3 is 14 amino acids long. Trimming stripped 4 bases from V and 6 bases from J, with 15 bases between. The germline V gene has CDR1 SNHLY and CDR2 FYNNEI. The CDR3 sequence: CASSVGKFADGYTF. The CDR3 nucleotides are TGTGCCAGCAGTGTGGGTAAATTCGCGGATGGCTACACCTTC.

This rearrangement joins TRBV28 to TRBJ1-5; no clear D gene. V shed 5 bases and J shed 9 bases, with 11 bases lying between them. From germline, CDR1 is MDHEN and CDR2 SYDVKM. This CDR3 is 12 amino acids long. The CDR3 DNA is TGTGCCAGCAGTCGGCCGATTGTGCCCCAGCATTTT. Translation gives CASSRPIVPQHF.

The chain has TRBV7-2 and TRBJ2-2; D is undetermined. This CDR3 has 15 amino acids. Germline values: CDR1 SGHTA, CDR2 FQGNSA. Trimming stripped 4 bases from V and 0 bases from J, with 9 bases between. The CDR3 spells CASSYRRANTGELFF. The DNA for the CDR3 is TGTGCCAGCAGCTACCGTCGGGCGAACACCGGGGAGCTGTTTTTT.

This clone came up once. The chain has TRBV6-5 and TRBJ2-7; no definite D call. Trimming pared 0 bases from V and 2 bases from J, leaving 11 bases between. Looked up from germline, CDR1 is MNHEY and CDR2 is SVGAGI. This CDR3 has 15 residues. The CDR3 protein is CASSYSSGYAYEQYF. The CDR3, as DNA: TGTGCCAGCAGTTACTCGTCAGGATATGCCTACGAGCAGTACTTC.

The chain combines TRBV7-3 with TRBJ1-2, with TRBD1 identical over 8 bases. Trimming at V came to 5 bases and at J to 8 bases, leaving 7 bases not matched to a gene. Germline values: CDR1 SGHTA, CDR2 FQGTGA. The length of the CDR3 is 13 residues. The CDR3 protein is CASSLGQGGGYTF. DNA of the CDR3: TGTGCCAGCAGCCTCGGACAGGGAGGAGGCTACACCTTC.

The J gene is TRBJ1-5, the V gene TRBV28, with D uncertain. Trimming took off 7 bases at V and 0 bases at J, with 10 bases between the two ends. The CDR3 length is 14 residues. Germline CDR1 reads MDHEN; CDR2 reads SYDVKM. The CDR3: CASNLELSNQPQHF. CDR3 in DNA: TGTGCCAGCAACTTAGAACTTAGCAATCAGCCCCAGCATTTT.

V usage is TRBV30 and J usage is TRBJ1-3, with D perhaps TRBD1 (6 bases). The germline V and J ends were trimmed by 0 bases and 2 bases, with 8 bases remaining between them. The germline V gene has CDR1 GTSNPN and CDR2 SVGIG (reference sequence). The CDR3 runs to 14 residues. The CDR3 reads CAWSVWDTGNTIYF. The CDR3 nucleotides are TGTGCCTGGAGTGTCTGGGACACTGGAAACACCATATATTTT.

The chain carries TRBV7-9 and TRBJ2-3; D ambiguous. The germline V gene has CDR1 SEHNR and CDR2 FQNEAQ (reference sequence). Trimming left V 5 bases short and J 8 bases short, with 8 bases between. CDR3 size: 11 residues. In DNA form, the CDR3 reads TGTGCCAGCAGCCTAGTCGGTACGCAGTATTTT. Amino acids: CASSLVGTQYF.

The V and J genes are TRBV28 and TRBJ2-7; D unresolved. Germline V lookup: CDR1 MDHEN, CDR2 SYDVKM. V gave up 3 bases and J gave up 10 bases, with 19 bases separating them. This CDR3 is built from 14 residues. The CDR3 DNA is TGTGCCAGCAGTTTTACGAAGGGAATAGGGCTACAGTACGTC. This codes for CASSFTKGIGLQYV.

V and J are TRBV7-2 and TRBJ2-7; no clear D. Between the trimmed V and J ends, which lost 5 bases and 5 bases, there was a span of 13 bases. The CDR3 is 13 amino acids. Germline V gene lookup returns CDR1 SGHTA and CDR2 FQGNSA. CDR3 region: CASSPNSFDEQYV. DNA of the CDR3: TGTGCCAGCAGCCCCAACTCCTTCGACGAGCAGTACGTC.

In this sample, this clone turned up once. CDR3 DNA: TGCGCCAGCAGCCAGGGAGACAGGGATAATGAAAAACTGTTTTTT. Translated: CASSQGDRDNEKLFF. The chain joins TRBV4-1 to TRBJ1-4; 7 bases map to TRBD1. Germline V CDR1 and CDR2: MGHRA, YSYEKL. V trimming: 3 bases; J trimming: 4 bases; junction bases outside the gene matches: 5. CDR3 length: 15 amino acids.

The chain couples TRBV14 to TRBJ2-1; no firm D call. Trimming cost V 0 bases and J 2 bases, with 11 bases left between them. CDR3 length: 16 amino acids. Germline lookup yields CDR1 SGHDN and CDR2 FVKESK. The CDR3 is CASSQDKGYAYNEQFF. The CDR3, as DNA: TGTGCCAGCAGCCAAGATAAAGGCTATGCCTACAATGAGCAGTTCTTC.

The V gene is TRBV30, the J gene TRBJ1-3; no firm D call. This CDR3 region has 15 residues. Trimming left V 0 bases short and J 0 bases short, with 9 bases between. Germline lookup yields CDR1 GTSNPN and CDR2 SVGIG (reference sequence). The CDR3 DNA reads TGTGCCTGGAGTGTATATCGGGTCTCTGGAAACACCATATATTTT. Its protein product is CAWSVYRVSGNTIYF.

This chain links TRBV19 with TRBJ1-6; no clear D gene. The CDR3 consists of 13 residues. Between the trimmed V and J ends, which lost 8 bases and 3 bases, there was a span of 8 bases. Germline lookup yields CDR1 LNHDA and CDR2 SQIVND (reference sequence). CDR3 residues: CASQTFYNSPLHF. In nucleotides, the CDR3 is TGTGCCAGTCAAACGTTCTATAATTCACCCCTCCACTTT.

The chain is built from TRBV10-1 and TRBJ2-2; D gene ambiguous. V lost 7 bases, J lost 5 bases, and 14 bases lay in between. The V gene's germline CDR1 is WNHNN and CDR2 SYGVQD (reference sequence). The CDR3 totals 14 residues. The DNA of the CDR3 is TGCGCCAGCAACCACAGCCCCGGAACCGGGGAGCTGTTTTTT. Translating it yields CASNHSPGTGELFF.

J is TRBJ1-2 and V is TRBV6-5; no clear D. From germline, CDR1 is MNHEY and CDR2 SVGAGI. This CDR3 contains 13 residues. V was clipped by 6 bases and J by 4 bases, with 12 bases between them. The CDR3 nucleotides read TGTGCCAGCAGCGACCGAGGTGCCTATGGCTACACCTTC. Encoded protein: CASSDRGAYGYTF.

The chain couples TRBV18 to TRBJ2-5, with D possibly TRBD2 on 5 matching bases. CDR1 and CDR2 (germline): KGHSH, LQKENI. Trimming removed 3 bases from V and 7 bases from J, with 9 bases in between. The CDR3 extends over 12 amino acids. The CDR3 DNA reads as TGTGCCAGCTCACCCATAGAGGGGACCCAGTACTTC. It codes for CASSPIEGTQYF.

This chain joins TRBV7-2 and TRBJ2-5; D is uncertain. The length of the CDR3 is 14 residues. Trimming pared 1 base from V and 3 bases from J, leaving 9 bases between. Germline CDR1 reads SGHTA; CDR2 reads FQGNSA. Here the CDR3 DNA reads TGTGCCAGCAGCTTAGTAACGTTAGAAGAGACCCAGTACTTC. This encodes CASSLVTLEETQYF.

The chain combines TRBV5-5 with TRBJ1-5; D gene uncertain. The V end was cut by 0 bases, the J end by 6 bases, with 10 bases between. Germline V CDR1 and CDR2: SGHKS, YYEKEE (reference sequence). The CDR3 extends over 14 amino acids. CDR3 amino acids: CASSLERVTQPQHF. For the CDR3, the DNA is TGTGCCAGCAGCTTGGAGAGGGTTACTCAGCCCCAGCATTTT.